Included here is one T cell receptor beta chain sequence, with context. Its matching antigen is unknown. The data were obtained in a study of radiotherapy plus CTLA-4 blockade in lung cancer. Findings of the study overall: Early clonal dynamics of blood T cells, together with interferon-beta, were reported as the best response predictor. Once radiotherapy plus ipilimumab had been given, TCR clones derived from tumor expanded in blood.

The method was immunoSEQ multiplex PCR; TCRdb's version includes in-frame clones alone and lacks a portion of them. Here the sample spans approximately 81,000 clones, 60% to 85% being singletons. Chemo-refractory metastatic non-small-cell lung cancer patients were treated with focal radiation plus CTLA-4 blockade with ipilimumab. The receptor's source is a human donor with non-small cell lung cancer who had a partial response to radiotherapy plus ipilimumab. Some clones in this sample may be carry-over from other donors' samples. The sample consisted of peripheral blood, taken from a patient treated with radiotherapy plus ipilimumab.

The chain's CDR3 is CASSPRTGDRSYNEQFF. DNA of the CDR3: TGTGCCAGCAGCCCCAGAACAGGGGATCGCTCCTACAATGAGCAGTTCTTC. The chain employs TRBV11-2 and TRBJ2-1, with TRBD1 identical over 7 bases. With 5 bases clipped from V and 0 bases from J, the junction kept 10 bases outside the gene matches. In germline, CDR1 is SGHAT, CDR2 FQNNGV. The CDR3 is made up of 17 amino acids.